Each of the 32 T cell receptor beta chains below was sequenced from the same sample in a study of early T cells in non-severe SARS-CoV-2 infection. One entry per CDR3 protein results from TCRdb running MiXCR on the 5' RACE reads. The repertoire holds roughly 43,000 distinct CDR3 sequences, about 5.2% seen once, with roughly 5.2% in the top ten. Sequenced here: whole blood, sampled at baseline. These receptors originate from an adult who was a healthcare worker with PCR-confirmed SARS-CoV-2 infection or an uninfected control (not recorded which).

This clonotype was counted only a few times. The V call is TRBV7-9, the J call TRBJ2-7; TRBD1 aligns across 8 bases. The CDR3 has 14 amino acids. Germline assignment: CDR1 SEHNR and CDR2 FQNEAQ (reference sequence). The V gene end was trimmed by 5 bases and the J gene end by 2 bases; junction bases not matched to a gene: 5. This CDR3 is CASSKPGQAYEQYF. The DNA for the CDR3 is TGTGCCAGCAGCAAACCGGGACAGGCCTACGAGCAGTACTTC.

In its sample, this clonotype was seen a few times. J is TRBJ1-6 and V is TRBV18; D may be TRBD1 (5 bases). V lost 0 bases to trimming and J lost 7 bases, with 10 bases between them. This CDR3 contains 15 residues. Germline-derived CDR1 and CDR2 are KGHSH and LQKENI. CDR3 amino acids: CASSPPQGENSPLHF. In nucleotides, the CDR3 is TGTGCCAGCTCACCACCCCAAGGGGAAAATTCACCCCTCCACTTT.

There are many counts of this clonotype. The chain couples TRBV12-3 or TRBV12-4 to TRBJ2-5; 11 bases agree with TRBD2. Trimming removed 4 bases from V and 4 bases from J; junction bases left unmatched: 26. The CDR3 totals 22 residues. The CDR3 sequence is CASSSRPLAGGQSEVSRETQYF. The CDR3 DNA follows: TGTGCCAGCAGTTCCCGACCTTTAGCGGGAGGGCAGAGTGAGGTATCAAGAGAGACCCAGTACTTC.

This clonotype was picked up many times. J is TRBJ1-2 and V is TRBV12-3 or TRBV12-4; weak D call: TRBD1 (5 bases). The V and J ends lost 4 bases and 6 bases respectively, with 18 bases between them. This CDR3 spans 15 amino acids. The CDR3 bases are TGTGCCAGCAGTTCCACCCAGGGTGAGGAGAATGGCTACACCTTC. The encoded protein is CASSSTQGEENGYTF.

In this sample, this clonotype turned up many times. The J gene is TRBJ2-5, the V gene TRBV20-1; a possible D gene is TRBD2 (5 bases). CDR1 DFQATT and CDR2 SNEGSKA come from the germline V gene (reference sequence). Trimming pared 0 bases from V and 3 bases from J, leaving 8 bases between. This CDR3 is 13 amino acids long. The CDR3 spells CSARESGEETQYF. The CDR3 region has the DNA TGCAGTGCTAGAGAGAGCGGAGAAGAGACCCAGTACTTC.

This clonotype was recorded many times. The chain recombines TRBV29-1 with TRBJ1-1; unclear D gene. CDR3 length equals 12 residues. Germline-derived CDR1 and CDR2 are SQVTM and ANQGSEA. V gave up 1 base and J gave up 0 bases, with 3 bases separating them. The CDR3 DNA is TGCAGCGTTGAAGGGATGAACACTGAAGCTTTCTTT. This translates into CSVEGMNTEAFF.

In this sample, this clonotype turned up many times. The V and J genes are TRBV10-3 and TRBJ2-7; tentatively, D is TRBD2 (6 bases). Germline CDR1 reads ENHRY; CDR2 reads SYGVKD. The CDR3 is 12 residues long. Trimming removed 7 bases at V and 3 bases at J, with 10 bases between. CDR3 DNA: TGTGCCATCACCGGGACTGGCTACGAGCAGTACTTC. This encodes CAITGTGYEQYF.

The chain joins TRBV19 to TRBJ2-7; TRBD2 aligns across 7 bases. CDR1 and CDR2 from the germline V gene are LNHDA and SQIVND (reference sequence). The CDR3 covers 14 residues. The V gene end was trimmed by 4 bases and the J gene end by 2 bases; junction bases not matched to a gene: 5. CDR3 nucleotides: TGTGCCAGTAGTACTTCCAGCGGGGCCTACGAGCAGTACTTC. Protein sequence: CASSTSSGAYEQYF.

Ten or more counts support this clonotype. The V and J genes are TRBV29-1 and TRBJ1-1; the match to TRBD1 covers 8 bases. Unmatched junction bases numbered 4, after V lost 7 bases and J lost 3 bases. Germline V gene data show CDR1 as SQVTM and CDR2 as ANQGSEA. This CDR3 is 12 amino acids long. The DNA of the CDR3 is TGCAGCGCTAAACAGGGGGACACTGAAGCTTTCTTT. Translation gives CSAKQGDTEAFF.

This chain joins TRBV6-6 and TRBJ1-2; TRBD1 matches at 8 bases. The CDR3 loop spans 15 amino acids. Germline CDR1 is MNHNY and CDR2 is SVGAGI (reference sequence). V lost 7 bases and J lost 8; bases outside the gene matches: 15. The CDR3 DNA sequence: TGTGCCAGCAAGTCATCCGGACAGGGAGTTGGCGGCTACACCTTC. Its protein product is CASKSSGQGVGGYTF.

This clonotype was recorded many times. The chain has TRBV11-3 and TRBJ2-3; D remains ambiguous. V lost 5 bases, J lost 9 bases, and 9 bases lay in between. CDR1 and CDR2 from the germline V gene are SGHNT and YENEEA. The CDR3 runs to 11 residues. The DNA for the CDR3 is TGTGCCAGCAGCGCGTCCGAAACGCAGTATTTT. As protein: CASSASETQYF.

This clonotype was recorded many times. The chain employs TRBV6-5 and TRBJ2-1; TRBD2 is a possible D gene (6 bases). V was shortened by 6 bases and J by 4 bases, with 19 bases between the two germline ends. In germline, CDR1 is MNHEY, CDR2 SVGAGI. The CDR3 extends over 16 amino acids. The CDR3 sequence: CASRGPVEGIYNEQFF. The CDR3 DNA follows: TGTGCCAGCAGGGGGCCGGTGGAGGGCATTTACAATGAGCAGTTCTTC.

This clonotype has a count of ten or more. V and J are TRBV6-5 and TRBJ1-2, with 9 bases identical to TRBD1. The CDR3 is 13 residues long. The junction had 7 bases not matched to a gene; V was cut back by 6 bases and J by 8 bases. CDR1 is MNHEY and CDR2 is SVGAGI in the germline V gene. For the CDR3, the DNA is TGTGCCAGCAGCCGGAGGACAGGGGACGGCTACACCTTC. Its translation: CASSRRTGDGYTF.

This clonotype was recorded many times. The chain carries TRBV6-1 and TRBJ1-3; D is unclear. The V gene's germline CDR1 is MNHNS and CDR2 SASEGT. The germline V and J ends were trimmed by 2 bases and 0 bases, with 8 bases remaining between them. The CDR3 is 15 residues long. CDR3 in amino acids: CASSERWPSGNTIYF. In DNA, the CDR3 is TGTGCCAGCAGTGAACGGTGGCCCTCTGGAAACACCATATATTTT.

This clonotype was observed many times. CDR3 DNA sequence: TGCAGCGTTGCGCCACAATTTCCTGAAGCTTTCTTT. Translation gives CSVAPQFPEAFF. This sequence joins TRBV29-1 and TRBJ1-1; D is unclear. The germline V gene has CDR1 SQVTM and CDR2 ANQGSEA. The V end was cut by 4 bases, the J end by 6 bases, with 12 bases between. The CDR3 covers 12 residues.

This clonotype was counted ten times or more. This sequence joins TRBV10-3 and TRBJ1-5; D is uncertain. The CDR3 length is 12 residues. Trimming shortened V by 6 bases and J by 4 bases, and 7 bases separated the two germline ends. Germline V gene lookup returns CDR1 ENHRY and CDR2 SYGVKD. The DNA of the CDR3 is TGTGCCATCAGAACGGGGAATCAGCCCCAGCATTTT. Translated: CAIRTGNQPQHF.

This clonotype has a count of ten or more. V usage is TRBV12-3 or TRBV12-4 and J usage is TRBJ1-5; D may be TRBD1 (6 bases). CDR3 length equals 15 residues. Trimming left V 4 bases short and J 3 bases short, with 13 bases between. The DNA of the CDR3 is TGTGCCAGCAGTTCGGTAGGGGGTCTCAATCAGCCCCAGCATTTT. Its translation is CASSSVGGLNQPQHF.

This clonotype has a count of ten or more. This rearrangement joins TRBV10-1 to TRBJ2-1, with a weak D call TRBD1 (5 bases). The V end lost 5 bases, the J end lost 0 bases, and 11 bases lay between the germline ends. The CDR3 consists of 15 residues. Germline V CDR1 and CDR2: WNHNN, SYGVQD (reference sequence). This CDR3 reads CASSYDRSSYNEQFF. DNA of the CDR3: TGCGCCAGCAGTTATGACAGAAGCTCCTACAATGAGCAGTTCTTC.

This clonotype occurred a few times. This sequence joins TRBV4-1 and TRBJ2-1, with 15 bases fitting TRBD2. This CDR3 contains 16 residues. From germline, CDR1 is MGHRA and CDR2 YSYEKL. V was pared by 3 bases and J by 9 bases, with 6 bases of the junction left unmatched. CDR3 nucleotides: TGCGCCAGCAGCCACGGACTAGCGGGAGGGCCGGGTGAGCAGTTCTTC. Its translation: CASSHGLAGGPGEQFF.

By share of the sample, this clonotype is medium-sized. This sequence joins TRBV7-9 and TRBJ2-7, with 7 bases fitting TRBD2. V gave up 5 bases and J gave up 0 bases; unmatched junction bases: 4. Germline loops: CDR1 SEHNR, CDR2 FQNEAQ (reference sequence). The CDR3 contains 14 residues. The CDR3 loop is CASSAGTTSYEQYF. As DNA, the CDR3 is TGTGCCAGCAGCGCCGGGACTACCTCCTACGAGCAGTACTTC.

The rearrangement joins TRBV10-3 to TRBJ2-3; D unresolved. V lost 0 bases and J lost 2, with 9 bases in between. The CDR3 contains 15 residues. The germline V gene has CDR1 ENHRY and CDR2 SYGVKD. The CDR3 loop is CAISESGGTTDTQYF. DNA for the CDR3: TGTGCCATCAGTGAGTCGGGCGGAACCACAGATACGCAGTATTTT.

This clonotype was counted ten times or more. This chain connects TRBV7-2 to TRBJ2-1; D remains ambiguous. The CDR3 spans 14 residues. V lost 2 bases, J lost 9 bases, and 14 bases lay in between. Germline assignment: CDR1 SGHTA and CDR2 FQGNSA. The CDR3: CASSLRLGMAEQFF. The CDR3 DNA reads as TGTGCCAGCAGCTTAAGGCTCGGTATGGCTGAGCAGTTCTTC.

This clonotype was seen ten or more times. The chain employs TRBV25-1 and TRBJ2-3; either TRBD1 or TRBD2 may fit D (5 bases each). Germline V gives CDR1 MGHDK, CDR2 SYGVNS. The length of the CDR3 is 18 residues. Trimming pared 1 base from V and 3 bases from J, leaving 20 bases between. The CDR3 DNA sequence: TGTGCCAGCAGTGAATCACGACCGGGACCCTCAGGGACAGATACGCAGTATTTT. Protein: CASSESRPGPSGTDTQYF.

Here the CDR3 reads CASSGAGGRETQYF. The CDR3 DNA reads as TGTGCCAGCAGTGGGGCAGGGGGCCGAGAGACCCAGTACTTC. This chain links TRBV2 with TRBJ2-5, with TRBD1 matching 8 bases. The CDR3 is 14 residues long. The germline V gene has CDR1 SNHLY and CDR2 FYNNEI. Trimming removed 4 bases from V and 4 bases from J; junction bases left unmatched: 5.

This clonotype was picked up many times. V usage is TRBV19 and J usage is TRBJ1-5; D is unresolved. Trimming pared 7 bases from V and 0 bases from J, leaving 13 bases between. The CDR3 extends over 15 amino acids. Germline V lookup: CDR1 LNHDA, CDR2 SQIVND (reference sequence). The DNA of the CDR3 is TGTGCCAGTACGATCCAAGGACTTAGCAATCAGCCCCAGCATTTT. This translates into CASTIQGLSNQPQHF.

There are a few counts of this clonotype. The chain employs TRBV20-1 and TRBJ2-7, with D uncertain. Germline CDR1 is DFQATT and CDR2 is SNEGSKA (reference sequence). The CDR3 runs 13 residues. V lost 7 bases, J lost 4 bases, and 17 bases lay in between. The CDR3 DNA follows: TGCAGTGAAACCGGGTCAAATCCTTACGAGCAGTACTTC. Its protein product is CSETGSNPYEQYF.

This clonotype has a single count. The chain combines TRBV10-3 with TRBJ2-1, with 12 bases matching TRBD2. The CDR3 is 17 amino acids. With V trimmed by 2 bases and J by 7 bases, 9 bases remained unmatched. CDR1 ENHRY and CDR2 SYGVKD come from the germline V gene. The CDR3 here is CAISETTTSGRRNEQFF. CDR3 nucleotides: TGTGCCATCAGTGAGACTACGACTAGCGGGAGAAGGAATGAGCAGTTCTTC.

This clonotype was counted ten times or more. The rearrangement joins TRBV7-2 to TRBJ1-1; no definite D call. The CDR3 runs 14 residues. Germline CDR1 reads SGHTA; CDR2 reads FQGNSA. Trimming pared 1 base from V and 4 bases from J, leaving 10 bases between. The CDR3 sequence is CASSLESGTTEAFF. The CDR3 DNA is TGTGCCAGCAGCTTAGAGAGTGGAACCACTGAAGCTTTCTTT. Full variable domain (remainder filled in from reference TRBV7-2 and TRBJ1-1): GAGVSQSPSNKVTEKGKDVELRCDPISGHTALYWYRQSLGQGLEFLIYFQGNSAPDKSGLPSDRFSAERTGGSVSTLTIQRTQQEDSAVYLCASSLESGTTEAFFGQGTRLTVV.

This clonotype was observed at least ten times. The chain links TRBV19 to TRBJ1-1; D not resolved. The CDR3 is 14 amino acids. V lost 1 base and J 0 bases, leaving 6 bases between the germline ends. The germline V gene encodes CDR1 LNHDA and CDR2 SQIVND (reference sequence). CDR3 sequence: CASSIGPVNTEAFF. For the CDR3, the DNA is TGTGCCAGTAGTATAGGCCCGGTGAACACTGAAGCTTTCTTT.

At least ten counts were recorded for this clonotype. The rearrangement links TRBV18 to TRBJ1-1; 7 bases align to TRBD1. The CDR3 is 15 residues long. The trim removed 4 bases at V and 0 bases at J, leaving 5 bases unmatched. The germline V gene encodes CDR1 KGHSH and CDR2 LQKENI. The CDR3 region has the DNA TGTGCCAGCTCACTACAGGGGCGCTTGAACACTGAAGCTTTCTTT. Translating it yields CASSLQGRLNTEAFF.

Details on this clonotype: Since a much larger clone is just one base distant, this may be a read error. The gene calls are TRBV27 and TRBJ2-7; no reliable D call. The germline V gene has CDR1 MNHEY and CDR2 SMNVEV (reference sequence). This CDR3 spans 14 amino acids. CDR3 in amino acids: CANSLFSESGEQYF. In DNA form, the CDR3 reads TGTGCCAACAGTTTATTCTCTGAATCGGGCGAGCAGTACTTC.

V usage is TRBV7-8 and J usage is TRBJ2-4, with 9 nucleotides matching TRBD1. V shed 1 base and J 0 bases; nucleotides not matched to a gene: 10. CDR3 length: 19 amino acids. The germline CDR1 and CDR2 sequences are SGHVS and FQNEAQ. The CDR3 here is CASSLGQGGLGLAKNIQYF. CDR3 DNA: TGTGCCAGCAGCTTAGGACAGGGGGGGCTCGGATTAGCCAAAAACATTCAGTACTTC.